A single sample is the source of the 18 T cell receptor beta chains below, sequenced in a study of technical replicates of blood from a handful of donors (dated by TCRdb to 2016 to 2017). The library came from the immunoSEQ multiplex PCR assay. TCRdb took over this immuneACCESS table, retaining in-frame rearrangements with V and J assigned. Such tables are incomplete; in checked studies, under half of the missing clones stem from an unresolved V gene, and the remainder is unexplained. The table for this sample lists some 78,000 clones; 85% to 95% of them were counted only once. The ten largest clones add up to 0.41% of the sample. The sequenced sample was T cells isolated from PBMCs. These receptors all stem from a human donor in good health.

The chain links TRBV11-2 to TRBJ1-2, with TRBD1 identical over 9 bases. The CDR3 runs 15 residues. Germline V gene data show CDR1 as SGHAT and CDR2 as FQNNGV. Losses at the gene ends were 4 bases for V and 1 base for J; bases not matched to a gene: 4. The CDR3, as DNA: TGTGCCAGCAGCTCAGGGACAGGGAATAACTATGGCTACACCTTC. Its translation is CASSSGTGNNYGYTF.

The gene calls are TRBV11-2 and TRBJ2-7; no reliable D call. V was shortened by 1 base and J by 3 bases, with 7 bases between the two germline ends. Per germline, CDR1 SGHAT and CDR2 FQNNGV. The CDR3 has 13 residues. CDR3 in amino acids: CASSLGSIYEQYF. The CDR3 nucleotides read TGTGCCAGCAGCTTAGGTTCTATCTACGAGCAGTACTTC.

The J gene is TRBJ2-3, the V gene TRBV11-3, with 8 bases lining up with TRBD1. The CDR3 runs 16 residues. The J segment lost 4 bases and the V segment lost 6 bases, leaving 12 bases of the junction unmatched. CDR1 and CDR2 from the germline V gene are SGHNT and YENEEA. CDR3 DNA: TGTGCCAGCAGGATCGGAGACAGGGGTTACGCAGATACGCAGTATTTT. It codes for CASRIGDRGYADTQYF.

This clone appeared a few times. V is TRBV19 and J is TRBJ1-2, with D uncertain. Looked up from germline, CDR1 is LNHDA and CDR2 is SQIVND (reference sequence). There are 10 residues in the CDR3. V lost 10 bases to trimming and J lost 7 bases, with 10 bases between them. The DNA for the CDR3 is TGTGCCATTTGGAGCTCTGGCTACACCTTC. This sequence encodes CAIWSSGYTF. The entire variable domain, with the rest obtained from reference TRBV19 and TRBJ1-2, is as follows: DGGITQSPKYLFRKEGQNVTLSCEQNLNHDAMYWYRQDPGQGLRLIYYSQIVNDFQKGDIAEGYSVSREKKESFPLTVTSAQKNPTAFYLCAIWSSGYTFGSGTRLTVV.

V is TRBV7-9 and J is TRBJ2-7; 8 positions agree with TRBD2. V lost 5 bases to trimming and J lost 3 bases; unmatched junction nucleotides: 15. This CDR3 is built from 17 residues. The germline V gene encodes CDR1 SEHNR and CDR2 FQNEAQ (reference sequence). The CDR3: CASSPAYTGTSYYEQYF. The CDR3 DNA reads TGTGCCAGCAGCCCCGCCTACACCGGGACTAGTTACTACGAGCAGTACTTC.

This CDR3 reads CSAGGLARGETQYF. DNA of the CDR3: TGCAGCGCCGGGGGACTAGCGAGGGGGGAGACCCAGTACTTC. The J gene is TRBJ2-5, the V gene TRBV29-1, with 10 nucleotides matching TRBD2. Unmatched junction bases numbered 10, after V lost 7 bases and J lost 5 bases. Germline V gives CDR1 SQVTM, CDR2 ANQGSEA. The CDR3 spans 14 residues.

This chain uses TRBV18 with TRBJ2-7, with TRBD1 matching over 9 bases. V shed 1 base, J shed 5 bases, and the junction held 6 bases outside the gene matches. Germline CDR1 reads KGHSH; CDR2 reads LQKENI. The CDR3 sequence is 15 residues long. The CDR3 is CASSPLQGALNEQYF. The CDR3 DNA follows: TGTGCCAGCTCACCACTACAGGGGGCGTTAAACGAGCAGTACTTC.

This clone was detected once. This chain connects TRBV27 to TRBJ2-7, with a tentative D call TRBD2 (6 bases). Germline V lookup: CDR1 MNHEY, CDR2 SMNVEV (reference sequence). Trimming took 5 bases from V and 5 from J, leaving 19 bases between them. There are 15 residues in the CDR3. CDR3 sequence: CASSPAPSGLHEQYF. As DNA, the CDR3 is TGTGCCAGCAGTCCCGCGCCGAGCGGGCTTCACGAGCAGTACTTC.

The V call is TRBV25-1, the J call TRBJ2-2, with TRBD1 matching 7 bases. The ends lost 3 bases at V and 3 bases at J; junction bases unmatched: 7. Germline CDR1 reads MGHDK; CDR2 reads SYGVNS. This CDR3 comprises 16 residues. The CDR3 here is CASSDNDREYTGELFF. The CDR3 nucleotides are TGTGCCAGCAGTGATAACGACAGGGAATACACCGGGGAGCTGTTTTTT.

This rearrangement joins TRBV19 to TRBJ1-2; the match to TRBD1 covers 8 bases. This CDR3 contains 14 residues. The germline gives CDR1 LNHDA, CDR2 SQIVND (reference sequence). The J segment lost 8 bases and the V segment lost 5 bases, leaving 10 bases of the junction unmatched. The CDR3 sequence: CASSAGQGERGYTF. DNA of the CDR3: TGTGCCAGTAGTGCCGGACAGGGAGAGCGGGGCTACACCTTC.

A single count supports this clone. The chain links TRBV2 to TRBJ2-1; D remains ambiguous. V was cut by 11 bases and J by 2 bases, with 13 bases left in between. Germline V gene lookup returns CDR1 SNHLY and CDR2 FYNNEI. This CDR3 region has 13 residues. CDR3 residues: CADGSQAYNEQFF. In DNA form, the CDR3 reads TGTGCCGATGGCTCCCAGGCCTACAATGAGCAGTTCTTC.

The CDR3 DNA is TGTGCCAGCAGCTCCTCTCAGTATGGCTACACCTTC. It translates to CASSSSQYGYTF. The chain couples TRBV5-4 to TRBJ1-2, with unresolved D. The CDR3 has 12 amino acids. Germline-derived CDR1 and CDR2 are SGHNT and YYREEE (reference sequence). V was trimmed by 3 bases and J by 5 bases, leaving 8 bases between them.

The chain is built from TRBV30 and TRBJ1-4; D perhaps matches TRBD1 (6 bases). Germline V gene data show CDR1 as GTSNPN and CDR2 as SVGIG (reference sequence). Trimming removed 4 bases at V and 6 bases at J, with 9 bases between. The CDR3 extends over 12 amino acids. CDR3 loop: CAWMGTHEKLFF. The CDR3 DNA reads as TGTGCCTGGATGGGGACACATGAAAAACTGTTTTTT.

The chain carries TRBV10-3 and TRBJ2-5; D unresolved. Germline CDR1 and CDR2: ENHRY and SYGVKD. The V end was cut by 4 bases, the J end by 1 base, with 4 bases between. This CDR3 has 12 amino acids. CDR3 nucleotide sequence: TGTGCCATCAGTGCTGTCCAAGAGACCCAGTACTTC. Translated: CAISAVQETQYF.

The chain combines TRBV9 with TRBJ2-3, with 10 bases aligning to TRBD2. V lost 7 bases to trimming and J lost 4 bases; unmatched junction nucleotides: 12. In germline, CDR1 is SGDLS, CDR2 YYNGEE. The CDR3 runs 16 residues. The CDR3 is CASSGHERGGADTQYF. CDR3 bases: TGTGCCAGCTCGGGTCATGAGCGGGGGGGGGCAGATACGCAGTATTTT. Full variable domain (missing parts from reference TRBV9 and TRBJ2-3): DSGVTQTPKHLITATGQRVTLRCSPRSGDLSVYWYQQSLDQGLQFLIQYYNGEERAKGNILERFSAQQFPDLHSELNLSSLELGDSALYFCASSGHERGGADTQYFGPGTRLTVL.

This rearrangement joins TRBV27 to TRBJ2-5; TRBD2 agrees at 7 bases. CDR1 MNHEY and CDR2 SMNVEV come from the germline V gene (reference sequence). Trimming at V came to 8 bases and at J to 0 bases, leaving 3 bases not matched to a gene. The CDR3 contains 13 residues. The CDR3 DNA sequence: TGTGCCAGCGGGGGGGATTACCAAGAGACCCAGTACTTC. Translated: CASGGDYQETQYF.

This clone was seen only a few times. The rearrangement links TRBV18 to TRBJ2-2, with D maybe TRBD1 (6 bases). With 3 bases removed from V and 1 base from J, the gap between germline ends came to 9 bases. The CDR3 runs 15 residues. Germline V gene sequence: CDR1 KGHSH, CDR2 LQKENI. The CDR3 here is CASSPLTGNTGELFF. The CDR3 DNA follows: TGTGCCAGCTCACCTTTGACAGGGAACACCGGGGAGCTGTTTTTT.

J is TRBJ1-4 and V is TRBV30; D is unresolved. Germline CDR1 GTSNPN, CDR2 SVGIG (reference sequence). V was shortened by 0 bases and J by 8 bases, with 16 bases between the two germline ends. CDR3 length equals 15 residues. The CDR3 DNA sequence: TGTGCCTGGAGTGTACTCGGGATAATAGGGGAAAAACTGTTTTTT. Translating it yields CAWSVLGIIGEKLFF.